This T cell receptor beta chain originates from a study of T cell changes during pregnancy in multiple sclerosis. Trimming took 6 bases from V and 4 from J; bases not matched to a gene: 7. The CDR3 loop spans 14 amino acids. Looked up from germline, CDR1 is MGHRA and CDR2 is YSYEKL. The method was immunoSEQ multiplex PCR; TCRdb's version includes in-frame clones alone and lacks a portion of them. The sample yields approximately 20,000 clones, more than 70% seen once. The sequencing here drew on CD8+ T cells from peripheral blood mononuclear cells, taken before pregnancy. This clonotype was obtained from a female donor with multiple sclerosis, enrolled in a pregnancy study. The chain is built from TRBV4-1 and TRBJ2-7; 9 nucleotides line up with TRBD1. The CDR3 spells CASRYRQGDYEQYF. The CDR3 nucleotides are TGCGCCAGCAGATACAGACAGGGGGATTACGAGCAGTACTTC.